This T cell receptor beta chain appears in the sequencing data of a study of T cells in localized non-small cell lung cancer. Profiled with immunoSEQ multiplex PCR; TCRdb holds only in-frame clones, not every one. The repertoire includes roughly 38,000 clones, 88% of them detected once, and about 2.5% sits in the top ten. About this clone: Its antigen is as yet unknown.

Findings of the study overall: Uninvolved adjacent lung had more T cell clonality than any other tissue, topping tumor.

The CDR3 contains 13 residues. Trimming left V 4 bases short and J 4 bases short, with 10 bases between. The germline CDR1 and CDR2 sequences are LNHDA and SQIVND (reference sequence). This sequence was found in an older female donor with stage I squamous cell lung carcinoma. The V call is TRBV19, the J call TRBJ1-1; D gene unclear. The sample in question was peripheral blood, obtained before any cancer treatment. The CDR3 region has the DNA TGTGCCAGTAGTAATGAGCGGCGCACTGAAGCTTTCTTT. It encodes CASSNERRTEAFF.